The 14 T cell receptor beta chains below were found in one sample sequenced in a study of T cell responses to AZD1222 COVID-19 vaccine. Profiling relied on immunoSEQ multiplex PCR, and the TCRdb table lists in-frame clones only, not all of them. The table has tens of thousands of clones, 88% seen once. The sequenced sample was peripheral blood, obtained 28 days after the second AZD1222 dose. The origin of the receptors is an adult who received the AZD1222 COVID-19 vaccine.

This chain links TRBV5-4 with TRBJ2-7, with 7 positions matching TRBD1. The CDR3 covers 13 residues. Germline CDR1 SGHNT, CDR2 YYREEE (reference sequence). J gave up 2 bases and V 4 bases, and 3 bases lay outside the gene matches. The CDR3 loop reads CASSPQGAYEQYF. CDR3 bases: TGTGCCAGCAGCCCCCAGGGGGCCTACGAGCAGTACTTC.

The gene calls are TRBV4-1 and TRBJ1-1; D gene ambiguous. The germline CDR1 and CDR2 sequences are MGHRA and YSYEKL. The CDR3 contains 13 residues. V was pared by 3 bases and J by 0 bases, with 5 bases between. CDR3 amino acids: CASSQGMNTEAFF. In DNA, the CDR3 is TGCGCCAGCAGCCAGGGGATGAACACTGAAGCTTTCTTT.

The chain uses TRBV5-6 and TRBJ1-2; TRBD1 matches at 7 bases. Germline lookup yields CDR1 SGHDT and CDR2 YYEEEE. The CDR3 contains 17 residues. Trimming removed 4 bases from V and 2 bases from J; junction bases left unmatched: 14. DNA of the CDR3: TGTGCCAGCAGCGGACCGGGACAGACCAGAACCAACTATGGCTACACCTTC. Translating gives CASSGPGQTRTNYGYTF.

The chain has TRBV7-9 and TRBJ2-7; D unclear. Trimming stripped 1 base from V and 2 bases from J, with 6 bases between. CDR3 length: 13 amino acids. Germline loops: CDR1 SEHNR, CDR2 FQNEAQ (reference sequence). Here the CDR3 DNA reads TGTGCCAGCAGCTTAGAAGTGCCCTACGAGCAGTACTTC. It specifies CASSLEVPYEQYF.

This chain joins TRBV11-2 and TRBJ1-6; a possible D gene is TRBD1 (6 bases). The CDR3 spans 13 residues. Per germline, CDR1 SGHAT and CDR2 FQNNGV. The V gene lost 7 bases and the J gene lost 9 bases, with 13 bases spanning the gap. The CDR3: CASNGGAGSPLHF. The CDR3 DNA follows: TGTGCCAGCAACGGGGGGGCGGGTTCACCCCTCCACTTT. Filled out from reference TRBV11-2 and TRBJ1-6, the complete variable domain reads EAGVAQSPRYKIIEKRQSVAFWCNPISGHATLYWYQQILGQGPKLLIQFQNNGVVDDSQLPKDRFSAERLKGVDSTLKIQPAKLEDSAVYLCASNGGAGSPLHFGNGTRLTVT.

This clone was detected only once. The rearrangement joins TRBV4-1 to TRBJ2-4, with a weak D call TRBD1 (6 bases). Germline CDR1 is MGHRA and CDR2 is YSYEKL. CDR3 length: 15 amino acids. Trimming left V 2 bases short and J 5 bases short, with 13 bases between. The CDR3 protein is CASSQTGNSQNIQYF. CDR3 DNA sequence: TGCGCCAGCAGCCAAACAGGGAATTCGCAAAACATTCAGTACTTC.

V gene TRBV19 combines with J gene TRBJ1-5; TRBD1 is a possible D gene (5 bases). The ends were cut back, 4 bases at V and 0 bases at J, with 13 bases in the middle. The CDR3 loop spans 16 amino acids. Germline V gene sequence: CDR1 LNHDA, CDR2 SQIVND (reference sequence). CDR3 sequence reads: CASSRGEGYSNQPQHF. CDR3 nucleotides: TGTGCCAGTAGTAGGGGCGAAGGATATAGCAATCAGCCCCAGCATTTT.

The table lists this clone with a count of one. The rearrangement joins TRBV3-1 (or the pseudogene TRBV3-2) to TRBJ2-3; D remains ambiguous. The CDR3 length is 12 residues. CDR1 is LGHDT, CDR2 YNNKEL, per germline (reference sequence). Trimming removed 4 bases at V and 6 bases at J, with 8 bases between. DNA of the CDR3: TGTGCCAGCAGCCCTACACGCGATACGCAGTATTTT. Protein: CASSPTRDTQYF.

V is TRBV30 and J is TRBJ2-7, with D perhaps being TRBD1 or TRBD2 (5 bases each). Germline assignment: CDR1 GTSNPN and CDR2 SVGIG (reference sequence). The germline V and J ends were trimmed by 0 bases and 6 bases, with 6 bases remaining between them. The CDR3 runs 11 residues. The CDR3 nucleotides are TGTGCCTGGAGTGTCGGGGCCGAGCAGTACTTC. Translated, it gives CAWSVGAEQYF.

This chain joins TRBV4-1 and TRBJ1-6, with TRBD1 identical over 10 bases. V trimming: 4 bases; J trimming: 5 bases; junction bases outside the gene matches: 5. CDR1 and CDR2 (germline): MGHRA, YSYEKL. The CDR3 spans 16 residues. The CDR3 DNA sequence: TGCGCCAGCAGCCCCCGACAGGGGGCCCATAATTCACCCCTCCACTTT. Protein: CASSPRQGAHNSPLHF.

This clone was observed once. This chain links TRBV19 with TRBJ1-2; no definite D call. The CDR3 consists of 15 residues. Looked up from germline, CDR1 is LNHDA and CDR2 is SQIVND (reference sequence). V was pared by 3 bases and J by 0 bases, with 11 bases between. The CDR3 DNA sequence: TGTGCCAGTAGTATTCGAGGCTCAGCTAACTATGGCTACACCTTC. Translated: CASSIRGSANYGYTF.

The gene calls are TRBV29-1 and TRBJ2-7, with D uncertain. Germline CDR1 and CDR2: SQVTM and ANQGSEA. The CDR3 is 13 residues long. The V gene lost 2 bases and the J gene lost 0 bases, with 8 bases spanning the gap. CDR3 sequence (DNA): TGCAGCGTTGAACGGCCGTTCTCCTACGAGCAGTACTTC. It is translated as CSVERPFSYEQYF.

J is TRBJ2-2 and V is TRBV14, with 16 nucleotides matching TRBD2. V lost 5 bases, J lost 3 bases, and 3 bases stayed unmatched. This CDR3 has 17 residues. Germline V CDR1 and CDR2: SGHDN, FVKESK. This chain's CDR3 is CASSTGLAGGHTGELFF. The CDR3 bases are TGTGCCAGCAGCACGGGACTAGCGGGAGGGCACACCGGGGAGCTGTTTTTT.

This clone has a single count. The chain couples TRBV18 to TRBJ1-5; no firm D call. CDR1 is KGHSH, CDR2 LQKENI, per germline. The V end was cut by 2 bases, the J end by 0 bases, with 14 bases between. This CDR3 region has 17 residues. The CDR3, as DNA: TGTGCCAGCTCACCAGACGAGACCTTCTATAGCAATCAGCCCCAGCATTTT. Its translation: CASSPDETFYSNQPQHF.